These 28 T cell receptor beta chains were sequenced from one sample in a study of graft-versus-host responses after intestinal transplantation. Produced via immunoSEQ multiplex PCR; TCRdb's table is partial and in-frame only. The sample shows more than 100,000 clones, 80% to 95% of them seen only once. Which antigens these TCRs recognize remains unknown. The source was unstimulated CD8+ T cells sorted from spleen or lymph node cells, collected before intestinal transplant. All receptors derive from a human donor who received an intestinal transplant.

This sequence joins TRBV29-1 and TRBJ1-2, with no clear D. Trimming took off 3 bases at V and 11 bases at J, with 4 bases between the two ends. The V gene's germline CDR1 is SQVTM and CDR2 ANQGSEA. The CDR3 totals 8 residues. The CDR3 sequence: CSVDSYTF. As DNA, the CDR3 is TGCAGCGTTGATTCTTACACCTTC.

The chain has TRBV6-1 and TRBJ2-7, with 7 bases identical to TRBD1. The junction had 7 bases not matched to a gene; V was cut back by 7 bases and J by 1 base. Germline lookup yields CDR1 MNHNS and CDR2 SASEGT. This CDR3 spans 14 amino acids. CDR3 DNA: TGTGCCAGCAAGCCTCCGGGACAGTCCTACGAGCAGTACTTC. Its translation: CASKPPGQSYEQYF.

The gene calls are TRBV27 and TRBJ1-5; D is possibly TRBD1 (6 bases). The CDR3 has 13 amino acids. V was clipped by 0 bases and J by 7 bases, with 7 bases between them. The V gene's germline CDR1 is MNHEY and CDR2 SMNVEV (reference sequence). The CDR3 nucleotides are TGTGCCAGCAGTTTATCGGGGGGCCAGCCCCAGCATTTT. Translating it yields CASSLSGGQPQHF.

The chain has TRBV19 and TRBJ2-4; D call uncertain. Germline V lookup: CDR1 LNHDA, CDR2 SQIVND (reference sequence). This CDR3 has 12 residues. V lost 8 bases and J lost 4, with 9 bases in between. For the CDR3, the DNA is TGTGCCAGTTTGGGTGGAAAAAACATTCAGTACTTC. Its translation is CASLGGKNIQYF.

V and J are TRBV6-6 and TRBJ1-5; TRBD1 is a possible D gene (5 bases). This CDR3 contains 15 residues. Trimming left V 4 bases short and J 5 bases short, with 15 bases between. Germline CDR1 and CDR2: MNHNY and SVGAGI (reference sequence). CDR3 loop: CASSWTGTADQPQHF. In DNA, the CDR3 is TGTGCCAGCAGTTGGACCGGGACCGCTGATCAGCCCCAGCATTTT.

The J gene is TRBJ1-1, the V gene TRBV27; the D is unclear. Between the trimmed V and J ends, which lost 6 bases and 2 bases, there was a span of 10 bases. This CDR3 is built from 13 residues. Germline V CDR1 and CDR2: MNHEY, SMNVEV (reference sequence). This chain's CDR3 is CASRQSENTEAFF. The CDR3 bases are TGTGCCAGCAGGCAGAGTGAAAACACTGAAGCTTTCTTT.

The table lists this clone with a few counts. The chain is built from TRBV7-9 and TRBJ1-6; D is unclear. Trimming removed 7 bases from V and 7 bases from J, with 8 bases in between. Germline-derived CDR1 and CDR2 are SEHNR and FQNEAQ (reference sequence). The length of the CDR3 is 12 residues. The CDR3 loop reads CASKLGNSPLHF. The CDR3 bases are TGTGCCAGCAAACTAGGCAATTCACCCCTCCACTTT.

The rearrangement joins TRBV27 to TRBJ2-3, with TRBD2 matching over 8 bases. The CDR3 is made up of 14 amino acids. Germline loops: CDR1 MNHEY, CDR2 SMNVEV (reference sequence). V trimming: 7 bases; J trimming: 1 base; junction bases outside the gene matches: 4. The CDR3 region is CASIAGGRTDTQYF. DNA of the CDR3: TGTGCCAGCATCGCGGGGGGCCGCACAGATACGCAGTATTTT.

A single count supports this clone. The chain links TRBV5-6 to TRBJ2-1; D is perhaps TRBD2 (6 bases). The V gene's germline CDR1 is SGHDT and CDR2 YYEEEE. This CDR3 region has 17 residues. V lost 3 bases to trimming and J lost 5 bases, with 21 bases between them. CDR3 region: CASSYEPPAGLNNEQFF. As DNA, the CDR3 is TGTGCCAGCAGCTATGAGCCGCCGGCGGGACTCAACAATGAGCAGTTCTTC.

The chain combines TRBV4-1 with TRBJ2-7; D is unresolved. With 4 bases removed from V and 1 base from J, the gap between germline ends came to 8 bases. Germline loops: CDR1 MGHRA, CDR2 YSYEKL. The CDR3 runs to 13 residues. The CDR3 region is CASSPYTSYEQYF. CDR3 DNA sequence: TGCGCCAGCAGCCCGTACACTTCCTACGAGCAGTACTTC.

In this sample, this clone turned up once. The chain carries TRBV7-8 and TRBJ2-3; the D gene is possibly TRBD2 (6 bases). CDR3 length equals 16 residues. The ends were cut back, 5 bases at V and 1 base at J, with 16 bases in the middle. CDR1 is SGHVS, CDR2 FQNEAQ, per germline. The CDR3 DNA reads TGTGCCAGCAGCCCACCCCCGGGGGAAGGCACAGATACGCAGTATTTT. It codes for CASSPPPGEGTDTQYF.

J is TRBJ1-5 and V is TRBV2, with a possible D match to TRBD1 (5 bases). The germline V gene has CDR1 SNHLY and CDR2 FYNNEI. The germline V and J ends were trimmed by 7 bases and 2 bases, with 15 bases remaining between them. This CDR3 comprises 15 residues. This chain's CDR3 is CASTDPTGGNQPQHF. The DNA of the CDR3 is TGTGCCAGCACGGACCCCACAGGTGGCAATCAGCCCCAGCATTTT.

V usage is TRBV11-1 and J usage is TRBJ2-7; TRBD1 is a possible D gene (5 bases). The CDR3 runs 13 residues. CDR1 SGHAT and CDR2 FQDESV come from the germline V gene (reference sequence). V was shortened by 1 base and J by 6 bases, with 10 bases between the two germline ends. The CDR3: CASSLVQGSEQYF. CDR3 nucleotides: TGTGCCAGCAGCTTAGTTCAGGGTAGCGAGCAGTACTTC.

The V gene is TRBV29-1, the J gene TRBJ1-2; 8 bases line up with TRBD1. The CDR3 covers 12 residues. The germline gives CDR1 SQVTM, CDR2 ANQGSEA. V lost 7 bases, J lost 7 bases, and 8 bases stayed unmatched. The CDR3 reads CSAAEQGGGYTF. The CDR3 DNA sequence: TGCAGCGCCGCGGAACAGGGGGGTGGCTACACCTTC.

This clone was detected once. The chain joins TRBV7-9 to TRBJ1-5; D may be TRBD1 (5 bases). Looked up from germline, CDR1 is SEHNR and CDR2 is FQNEAQ (reference sequence). V was shortened by 6 bases and J by 3 bases, with 12 bases between the two germline ends. The length of the CDR3 is 14 residues. CDR3: CASSQGTSNQPQHF. DNA for the CDR3: TGTGCCAGCAGTCAAGGGACCTCCAATCAGCCCCAGCATTTT. Using reference TRBV7-9 and TRBJ1-5 for the parts outside the CDR3, the full variable domain is DTGVSQNPRHKITKRGQNVTFRCDPISEHNRLYWYRQTLGQGPEFLTYFQNEAQLEKSRLLSDRFSAERPKGSFSTLEIQRTEQGDSAMYLCASSQGTSNQPQHFGDGTRLSIL.

The V gene is TRBV4-1, the J gene TRBJ1-5; D is unclear. The ends were cut back, 5 bases at V and 7 bases at J, with 12 bases in the middle. Per germline, CDR1 MGHRA and CDR2 YSYEKL. The CDR3 consists of 13 residues. The CDR3 here is CASSSSSGQPQHF. In DNA, the CDR3 is TGCGCCAGCAGCTCTTCCTCCGGGCAGCCCCAGCATTTT.

The chain recombines TRBV5-8 with TRBJ1-5; 8 nucleotides align to TRBD1. Germline loops: CDR1 SGHTS, CDR2 YDEGEE. V shed 3 bases and J 6 bases; nucleotides not matched to a gene: 11. The CDR3 extends over 16 amino acids. The CDR3 sequence: CASSSRDRGPIQPQHF. CDR3 sequence (DNA): TGTGCCAGCAGCTCAAGAGACAGGGGCCCAATTCAGCCCCAGCATTTT. Complete variable domain (other parts from reference TRBV5-8 and TRBJ1-5): EAGVTQSPTHLIKTRGQQATLRCSPISGHTSVYWYQQALGLGLQFLLWYDEGEERNRGNFPPRFSGRQFPNYSSELNVNALELEDSALYLCASSSRDRGPIQPQHFGDGTRLSIL.

This chain links TRBV29-1 with TRBJ1-1, with 10 bases matching TRBD1. V dropped 7 bases and J dropped 1; count of bases not matched to a gene: 12. CDR3 length equals 16 residues. Germline CDR1 and CDR2: SQVTM and ANQGSEA. CDR3 loop: CSAKSGTGVWNTEAFF. CDR3 DNA: TGCAGCGCTAAATCCGGGACAGGGGTTTGGAACACTGAAGCTTTCTTT.

J is TRBJ2-2 and V is TRBV2; D is ambiguous. Germline CDR1 reads SNHLY; CDR2 reads FYNNEI. Trimming pared 6 bases from V and 0 bases from J, leaving 11 bases between. CDR3 size: 15 residues. The CDR3 DNA is TGTGCCAGCAGACCGGACCGATCGAACACCGGGGAGCTGTTTTTT. This gives the protein CASRPDRSNTGELFF. Full variable domain (missing parts from reference TRBV2 and TRBJ2-2): EPEVTQTPSHQVTQMGQEVILRCVPISNHLYFYWYRQILGQKVEFLVSFYNNEISEKSEIFDDQFSVERPDGSNFTLKIRSTKLEDSAMYFCASRPDRSNTGELFFGEGSRLTVL.

The CDR3 spells CASTISRPGLYEQYF. The CDR3 DNA follows: TGTGCCAGCACGATCTCTAGGCCGGGTCTCTACGAGCAGTACTTC. The rearrangement uses TRBV6-4 and TRBJ2-7; D is uncertain. The germline CDR1 and CDR2 sequences are MRHNA and SNTAGT. The CDR3 consists of 15 residues. V lost 7 bases, J lost 3 bases, and 19 bases lay in between.

The chain employs TRBV19 and TRBJ2-7, with 8 bases aligning to TRBD2. Germline V gives CDR1 LNHDA, CDR2 SQIVND (reference sequence). Trimming at V came to 6 bases and at J to 3 bases, leaving 7 bases not matched to a gene. CDR3 length: 14 amino acids. CDR3 amino acids: CASSLAGGYYEQYF. The CDR3 DNA reads TGTGCCAGTAGCCTCGCGGGGGGTTACTACGAGCAGTACTTC.

The CDR3 sequence is CASSYSIGANSYEQYF. CDR3 DNA: TGTGCCAGCAGTTACTCTATCGGGGCAAACTCCTACGAGCAGTACTTC. The chain carries TRBV6-5 and TRBJ2-7; the D gene could be TRBD1 or TRBD2 (5 bases each). With 0 bases removed from V and 0 bases from J, the gap between germline ends came to 12 bases. CDR1 is MNHEY, CDR2 SVGAGI, per germline. This CDR3 region has 16 residues.

This rearrangement joins TRBV25-1 to TRBJ1-6; D is unresolved. The CDR3 runs to 13 residues. The ends were cut back, 7 bases at V and 7 bases at J, with 11 bases in the middle. Germline V gene data show CDR1 as MGHDK and CDR2 as SYGVNS. The CDR3 region has the DNA TGTGCCAGCACCGCGACGGGGAATTCACCCCTCCACTTT. Its protein product is CASTATGNSPLHF.

V is TRBV6-6 and J is TRBJ1-5; perhaps TRBD1 as D (5 bases). V lost 0 bases to trimming and J lost 9 bases, with 9 bases between them. The CDR3 sequence is 13 residues long. Per germline, CDR1 MNHNY and CDR2 SVGAGI (reference sequence). CDR3 DNA sequence: TGTGCCAGCAGTTACTCGGGGCTCGGGCCCCAGCATTTT. Encoded protein: CASSYSGLGPQHF.

This sequence joins TRBV21-1 and TRBJ1-5. TRBV21-1 is listed as a pseudogene. The CDR3 extends over 15 amino acids. As DNA, the CDR3 is TGTGCCAGCCCCCATCGGGGGGGATTGGGTCAGCCCCAGCATTTT. Translated, it gives CASPHRGGLGQPQHF.

The chain couples TRBV5-8 to TRBJ2-2, with D perhaps matching TRBD2 (6 bases). The CDR3 consists of 16 residues. Germline CDR1 and CDR2: SGHTS and YDEGEE. V was pared by 3 bases and J by 5 bases, with 17 bases between. The CDR3 loop reads CASSWGRGMVTGELFF. CDR3 nucleotide sequence: TGTGCCAGCAGCTGGGGACGGGGGATGGTGACCGGGGAGCTGTTTTTT.

The J gene is TRBJ2-2, the V gene TRBV5-8; D not certain. Trimming removed 4 bases at V and 7 bases at J, with 5 bases between. Germline V gene lookup returns CDR1 SGHTS and CDR2 YDEGEE. The CDR3 is 11 residues long. The CDR3 loop is CASSTSGELFF. The CDR3 region has the DNA TGTGCCAGCAGCACGAGCGGGGAGCTGTTTTTT. Looking up the rest from reference TRBV5-8 and TRBJ2-2 gives the full variable domain: EAGVTQSPTHLIKTRGQQATLRCSPISGHTSVYWYQQALGLGLQFLLWYDEGEERNRGNFPPRFSGRQFPNYSSELNVNALELEDSALYLCASSTSGELFFGEGSRLTVL.

CDR3 coding DNA: TGTGCCAGCAGCCAACAAGACTGGCAAAGGACAGATACGCAGTATTTT. Its translation: CASSQQDWQRTDTQYF. This chain links TRBV4-2 with TRBJ2-3; D gene unclear. The CDR3 covers 16 residues. The germline V and J ends were trimmed by 2 bases and 3 bases, with 15 bases remaining between them. Germline CDR1 reads LGHNA; CDR2 reads YNFKEQ.